Below are 5 T cell receptor beta chains sequenced from a single sample in a study of OX40 agonist ivuxolimab in advanced cancers. The data were produced by immunoSEQ multiplex PCR, yet TCRdb's version contains in-frame clones alone and is incomplete. Among approximately 70,000 clones listed, around 79% were seen once. Material: CD4+ or CD8+ T cells sorted from blood, obtained in a trial of the OX40 agonist ivuxolimab. These receptors were taken from an adult with an advanced solid tumor such as melanoma, head and neck, liver or kidney cancer.

The gene calls are TRBV10-3 and TRBJ1-2, with 7 bases lining up with TRBD1. CDR1 and CDR2 (germline): ENHRY, SYGVKD. This CDR3 contains 12 residues. V lost 5 bases to trimming and J lost 8 bases; unmatched junction nucleotides: 5. As DNA, the CDR3 is TGTGCCATCAGTCAACAGGGGAAGGGCTACACCTTC. Protein sequence: CAISQQGKGYTF.

The chain has TRBV7-8 and TRBJ2-7; 7 bases fit TRBD1. Germline V gene sequence: CDR1 SGHVS, CDR2 FQNEAQ. This CDR3 spans 15 amino acids. V gave up 5 bases and J gave up 1 base; unmatched junction bases: 8. The CDR3 loop is CASSRPGQRSYEQYF. Written as DNA, the CDR3 is TGTGCCAGCAGCCGCCCGGGACAGCGATCCTACGAGCAGTACTTC.

The chain recombines TRBV2 with TRBJ2-3; 14 nucleotides match TRBD2. The CDR3 is 15 residues long. The trim removed 6 bases at V and 4 bases at J, leaving 3 bases unmatched. Germline loops: CDR1 SNHLY, CDR2 FYNNEI. CDR3 loop: CASRRLAGGPDTQYF. As DNA, the CDR3 is TGTGCCAGCAGAAGACTAGCGGGGGGGCCAGATACGCAGTATTTT.

This chain links TRBV27 with TRBJ1-5; TRBD1 might be the D (6 bases). The length of the CDR3 is 17 residues. The germline V gene has CDR1 MNHEY and CDR2 SMNVEV (reference sequence). Trimming took 3 bases from V and 5 from J, leaving 20 bases between them. The CDR3 spells CASSFLGGVMWDQPQHF. CDR3 bases: TGTGCCAGCAGTTTCCTAGGGGGGGTAATGTGGGATCAGCCCCAGCATTTT.

This clone is a singleton in its sample. V is TRBV11-2 and J is TRBJ2-1; 8 bases map to TRBD1. V gave up 2 bases and J gave up 8 bases; unmatched junction bases: 11. The CDR3 length is 16 residues. Germline V gives CDR1 SGHAT, CDR2 FQNNGV. The CDR3 is CASSLNRGRFSDEQFF. The CDR3 DNA reads as TGTGCCAGCAGCTTAAACAGGGGGAGGTTTTCGGATGAGCAGTTCTTC.